In its sample, the clone carrying this TCR beta chain was seen many times. TRAV- and TRBV-specific primers, spanning alpha and beta chains, primed first-strand cDNA. The authors ran around 18 PCR cycles to amplify TCRs with a constant-region primer and V-primer adapter. The isolated mRNA underwent amplification through in vitro transcription. TCRdb used MiXCR to reprocess the reads, holding one entry per CDR3 protein. Of tens of thousands of distinct CDR3 sequences listed, approximately 26% are singletons. This entry belongs to a study of low-dose radiotherapy and immunotherapy resistance in tumors. For the study at large: Intravenous ipilimumab 1 mg/kg every six weeks was given with nivolumab 240 mg every two weeks.

Time point noted: before trial treatment. Donors received a regimen that comprised nivolumab, ipilimumab, aspirin, low-dose cyclophosphamide and low-dose radiotherapy. Enrollment required an advanced solid tumor negative for tumor-infiltrating lymphocytes. The V and J ends lost 0 bases and 5 bases, in that order; junction bases with no gene match: 5. Germline loops: CDR1 SGHRS, CDR2 YFSETQ. The CDR3 length is 15 residues. The rearrangement uses TRBV5-1 and TRBJ2-5, with 9 bases matching TRBD2. Sequencing was performed on PBMCs, taken before treatment. This receptor was taken from a male donor with prostate cancer. The CDR3 protein is CASSLAGTSRETQYF. For the CDR3, the DNA is TGCGCCAGCAGCTTGGCCGGGACTAGCCGGGAGACCCAGTACTTC.